This T cell receptor beta chain was sequenced during a study of OX40 agonist ivuxolimab in advanced cancers. Looking at the study overall: A mean age of approximately 58 years, range about 23 to 90, was recorded, and about 83% were male.

Patients were ruled out by autoimmune disease history or systemic immunosuppression. The junction had 14 bases not matched to a gene; V was cut back by 3 bases and J by 7 bases. Germline V gives CDR1 SGHTS, CDR2 YDEGEE. The CDR3 spans 17 residues. Data came from immunoSEQ multiplex PCR; TCRdb stores just in-frame clones and leaves some out. The profile shows fewer than 45,000 clones, 82% of them singletons. The chain recombines TRBV5-8 with TRBJ1-5; 9 nucleotides match TRBD1. Source: CD4+ or CD8+ T cells sorted from blood, taken in a trial of the OX40 agonist ivuxolimab. This TCR was sampled from an adult with an advanced solid tumor such as melanoma, head and neck, liver or kidney cancer. CDR3 region: CASSSYSDRGGRQPQHF. In nucleotides, the CDR3 is TGTGCCAGCAGCTCTTACTCGGACAGGGGAGGTCGACAGCCCCAGCATTTT. Full variable domain (outside the CDR3, taken from reference TRBV5-8 and TRBJ1-5): EAGVTQSPTHLIKTRGQQATLRCSPISGHTSVYWYQQALGLGLQFLLWYDEGEERNRGNFPPRFSGRQFPNYSSELNVNALELEDSALYLCASSSYSDRGGRQPQHFGDGTRLSIL.